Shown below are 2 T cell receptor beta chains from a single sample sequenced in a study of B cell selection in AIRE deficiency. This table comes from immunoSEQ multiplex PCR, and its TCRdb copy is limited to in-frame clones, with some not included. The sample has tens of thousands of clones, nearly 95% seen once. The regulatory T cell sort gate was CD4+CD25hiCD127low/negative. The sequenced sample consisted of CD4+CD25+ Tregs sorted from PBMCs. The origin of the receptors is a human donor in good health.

CDR3 sequence (DNA): TGTGCCAGCAGTGAAGCCGGGGCCCATAACTATGGCTACACCTTC. It specifies CASSEAGAHNYGYTF. The gene calls are TRBV6-1 and TRBJ1-2, with a weak D call TRBD1 (5 bases). Germline CDR1 is MNHNS and CDR2 is SASEGT. The CDR3 sequence is 15 residues long. Deletions cut 0 bases from V and 1 base from J, with 9 bases between.

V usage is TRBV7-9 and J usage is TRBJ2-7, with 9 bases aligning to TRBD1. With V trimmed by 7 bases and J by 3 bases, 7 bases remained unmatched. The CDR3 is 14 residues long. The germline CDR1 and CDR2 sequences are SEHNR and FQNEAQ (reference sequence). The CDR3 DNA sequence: TGTGCCAGCACCAAGGGACAGGGATTCTACGAGCAGTACTTC. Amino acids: CASTKGQGFYEQYF.